This TCR beta chain was documented in a study of blood T cell repertoires in COVID-19. Across the study: Samples representing acute and convalescent COVID-19 were sourced from the United States, Italy and Spain. PBMCs, B-cell-depleted T cells, or T cells were the source of the cDNA or gDNA that made up the material.

The CDR3 extends over 15 amino acids. V dropped 6 bases and J dropped 0 bases, with 15 bases sitting between them. Germline V gives CDR1 SGHAT, CDR2 FQNNGV. In the authors' methods: Amplifying reference gene primers gave estimates of nucleated cell counts. Method: immunoSEQ multiplex PCR; TCRdb's copy keeps in-frame clones and lacks some. D and trimming were read from the DNA, whereas the V and J calls and clone size are those reported in that table. The sample includes approximately 210,000 clones, about 90% seen only once; the top ten take 1.2%. The rearrangement uses TRBV11-2 and TRBJ2-7, with a weak D call TRBD2 (6 bases). The receptor was isolated from a man younger than 40 with acute or convalescent COVID-19. Sequences were obtained from peripheral blood. The CDR3 DNA is TGTGCCAGCAGTTGGTCGGGAGACAGCTCCTACGAGCAGTACTTC. Its protein is CASSWSGDSSYEQYF.